A single sample is the source of the 17 T cell receptor beta chains below, sequenced in a study of control samples from healthy donors and cancer patients. Produced via immunoSEQ multiplex PCR; TCRdb's table is partial and in-frame only. The sample consists of fewer than 200,000 clones, about 93% of them appearing once. The source material was blood. These receptors came from a woman aged 60-75 years in good health.

The J gene is TRBJ1-2, the V gene TRBV5-1; 11 bases agree with TRBD1. V shed 4 bases and J 8 bases; nucleotides not matched to a gene: 4. The CDR3 contains 13 residues. Germline V gene data show CDR1 as SGHRS and CDR2 as YFSETQ. CDR3 sequence (DNA): TGCGCCAGCAGCCCGGACAGGGGGCGAGGCTACACCTTC. Its protein product is CASSPDRGRGYTF.

The J gene is TRBJ1-3, the V gene TRBV5-6; possible D gene TRBD1, 6 bases. Trimming pared 4 bases from V and 5 bases from J, leaving 13 bases between. The CDR3 sequence is 14 residues long. Germline CDR1 and CDR2: SGHDT and YYEEEE. The CDR3 loop reads CASSALGQRNTIYF. The CDR3 DNA sequence: TGTGCCAGCAGCGCTTTAGGACAGCGAAACACCATATATTTT.

This chain joins TRBV18 and TRBJ1-1; 7 nucleotides agree with TRBD1. CDR1 is KGHSH, CDR2 LQKENI, per germline. The CDR3 runs 15 residues. V was clipped by 6 bases and J by 0 bases; unmatched bases: 7. The CDR3 DNA follows: TGTGCCAGCTCGCCCACAGGGGTAATGAACACTGAAGCTTTCTTT. Its translation: CASSPTGVMNTEAFF.

The chain uses TRBV9 and TRBJ2-1; 11 bases fit TRBD1. CDR1 SGDLS and CDR2 YYNGEE come from the germline V gene. The junction had 2 bases not matched to a gene; V was cut back by 7 bases and J by 5 bases. The CDR3 is 13 residues long. The CDR3 DNA reads as TGTGCCAGCGGACAGGGGGCGCACAATGAGCAGTTCTTC. Amino acid sequence: CASGQGAHNEQFF.

The chain uses TRBV5-4 and TRBJ2-3; no definite D call. The CDR3 spans 12 residues. The V gene lost 4 bases and the J gene lost 2 bases, with 5 bases spanning the gap. Germline-derived CDR1 and CDR2 are SGHNT and YYREEE (reference sequence). CDR3 DNA: TGTGCCAGCAGCACAAACACAGATACGCAGTATTTT. It yields the protein CASSTNTDTQYF. Complete variable domain (other parts from reference TRBV5-4 and TRBJ2-3): ETGVTQSPTHLIKTRGQQVTLRCSSQSGHNTVSWYQQALGQGPQFIFQYYREEENGRGNFPPRFSGLQFPNYSSELNVNALELDDSALYLCASSTNTDTQYFGPGTRLTVL.

The rearrangement links TRBV28 to TRBJ1-5, with 8 bases fitting TRBD1. Losses at the gene ends were 6 bases for V and 1 base for J; bases not matched to a gene: 11. This CDR3 has 17 amino acids. Germline V gives CDR1 MDHEN, CDR2 SYDVKM. CDR3 DNA sequence: TGTGCCAGCAGCCCCGCAGGGGGCGGGCAGAGCAATCAGCCCCAGCATTTT. Residues: CASSPAGGGQSNQPQHF.

V is TRBV6-6 and J is TRBJ1-2, with D hard to call. Trimming took 5 bases from V and 6 from J, leaving 7 bases between them. This CDR3 spans 11 amino acids. The germline V gene has CDR1 MNHNY and CDR2 SVGAGI (reference sequence). In DNA form, the CDR3 reads TGTGCCAGCAGTCCCCAGGATGGCTACACCTTC. Translated: CASSPQDGYTF.

This chain connects TRBV4-3 to TRBJ1-4; 7 nucleotides align to TRBD1. Germline assignment: CDR1 LGHNA and CDR2 YSLEER. Trimming at V came to 3 bases and at J to 0 bases, leaving 10 bases not matched to a gene. This CDR3 has 18 residues. DNA of the CDR3: TGCGCCAGCAGCCATATTGGGACAGAAGATGCAACTAATGAAAAACTGTTTTTT. It translates to CASSHIGTEDATNEKLFF.

This chain joins TRBV9 and TRBJ2-7; D uncertain. CDR3 size: 15 residues. Germline loops: CDR1 SGDLS, CDR2 YYNGEE. Trimming pared 0 bases from V and 7 bases from J, leaving 17 bases between. CDR3 nucleotide sequence: TGTGCCAGCAGCGTAGGTGGGGTCCCGCCTGGGGAGCAGTACTTC. Its protein product is CASSVGGVPPGEQYF.

The rearrangement joins TRBV6-2 or TRBV6-3 to TRBJ1-1; TRBD1 matches at 9 bases. The CDR3 has 13 amino acids. Unmatched junction bases numbered 3, after V lost 5 bases and J lost 5 bases. Looked up from germline, CDR1 is MNHEY and CDR2 is SVGEGT. The DNA for the CDR3 is TGTGCCAGCAGTGTGGACAGGGGAACTGAAGCTTTCTTT. Translated: CASSVDRGTEAFF.

V and J are TRBV11-2 and TRBJ2-1; tentatively, D is TRBD2 (6 bases). The V end was cut by 5 bases, the J end by 5 bases, with 10 bases between. Germline CDR1 SGHAT, CDR2 FQNNGV. The CDR3 extends over 13 amino acids. CDR3 DNA sequence: TGTGCCAGCAGCGTGGGACTCAACAATGAGCAGTTCTTC. It is translated as CASSVGLNNEQFF.

The CDR3 here is CASSPQGRGNTEAFF. In nucleotides, the CDR3 is TGTGCCAGCTCACCACAGGGACGAGGTAACACTGAAGCTTTCTTT. V usage is TRBV18 and J usage is TRBJ1-1, with D possibly TRBD1 on 5 matching bases. The CDR3 runs 15 residues. V was clipped by 1 base and J by 2 bases, with 11 bases between them. The germline V gene encodes CDR1 KGHSH and CDR2 LQKENI.

The chain combines TRBV3-1 (or the pseudogene TRBV3-2) with TRBJ1-1; D unresolved. The CDR3 sequence is 15 residues long. V shed 3 bases and J shed 1 base, with 12 bases lying between them. CDR1 LGHDT and CDR2 YNNKEL come from the germline V gene (reference sequence). The CDR3 region has the DNA TGTGCCAGCAGCCAGGGGTCCACGGGGAACACTGAAGCTTTCTTT. This encodes CASSQGSTGNTEAFF.

The chain carries TRBV9 and TRBJ1-4; 7 nucleotides align to TRBD1. The trim removed 4 bases at V and 4 bases at J, leaving 10 bases unmatched. Germline V gene data show CDR1 as SGDLS and CDR2 as YYNGEE. This CDR3 has 16 amino acids. DNA for the CDR3: TGTGCCAGCAGCAGGCGGGACAGAACGATTAATGAAAAACTGTTTTTT. It encodes CASSRRDRTINEKLFF.

The chain joins TRBV3-1 (or the pseudogene TRBV3-2) to TRBJ1-2; 7 bases fit TRBD1. The CDR3 length is 16 residues. Trimming cost V 0 bases and J 3 bases; bases outside gene matches: 7. The germline V gene has CDR1 LGHDT and CDR2 YNNKEL (reference sequence). The CDR3 is CASSQELGGYDYGYTF. CDR3 DNA sequence: TGTGCCAGCAGCCAAGAGTTAGGGGGCTACGACTATGGCTACACCTTC.

V is TRBV5-4 and J is TRBJ1-1, with D perhaps matching TRBD1 (6 bases). The CDR3 has 15 residues. Trimming shortened V by 2 bases and J by 1 base, and 12 bases separated the two germline ends. Germline V gives CDR1 SGHNT, CDR2 YYREEE (reference sequence). In nucleotides, the CDR3 is TGTGCCAGCAGCTTTTTCCGGGACAAGAACACTGAAGCTTTCTTT. Amino acids: CASSFFRDKNTEAFF.

The V call is TRBV30, the J call TRBJ2-7; D is undetermined. Per the germline V gene, CDR1 is GTSNPN and CDR2 is SVGIG (reference sequence). The V end lost 3 bases, the J end lost 4 bases, and 7 bases lay between the germline ends. The CDR3 runs 11 residues. This CDR3 is CAWSFIYEQYF. Here the CDR3 DNA reads TGTGCCTGGAGCTTTATTTACGAGCAGTACTTC.